This T cell receptor (beta chain) was profiled in a study of CD4 and CD8 cells across lung adenocarcinoma regions. TCRdb re-derived calls from the PCR reads in MiXCR, one entry per CDR3 protein. Among over 20,000 distinct CDR3 sequences listed, around 51% were seen once. Source material: CD8+ T cells from the center of a lung tumor. The sequence was obtained from a female donor with lung adenocarcinoma. The CD4 and CD8 labels of this study may be unreliable.

As DNA, the CDR3 is TGTGCCAGCAGCGTAGACCGAGGGGAGACCCAGTACTTC. Protein product: CASSVDRGETQYF. The rearrangement uses TRBV9 and TRBJ2-1, with D maybe TRBD2 (5 bases). The J call may be wrong; the DNA end is better matched by TRBJ2-5. The CDR3 runs 13 residues. Germline loops: CDR1 SGDLS, CDR2 YYNGEE.